What follows are 19 T cell receptor beta chains derived from one specimen sequenced in a study of blood T cell repertoires in COVID-19. Produced via immunoSEQ multiplex PCR; TCRdb's table is partial and in-frame only. This repertoire shows more than 200,000 clones, around 88% found once; its top ten account for 6% to 6.5%. Material: peripheral blood. Receptors originate from a woman aged 25 to 45 with COVID-19, enrolled during active disease.

The chain joins TRBV12-3 or TRBV12-4 to TRBJ1-5; D remains unclear. V was clipped by 3 bases and J by 6 bases, with 6 bases between them. CDR3 length equals 12 residues. The chain's CDR3 is CASSLAPQPQHF. CDR3 DNA sequence: TGTGCCAGCAGTTTGGCCCCTCAGCCCCAGCATTTT.

The J gene is TRBJ2-5, the V gene TRBV18, with D unclear. This CDR3 comprises 13 residues. Germline V gene lookup returns CDR1 KGHSH and CDR2 LQKENI. Trimming stripped 6 bases from V and 0 bases from J, with 8 bases between. The CDR3 region has the DNA TGTGCCAGCTCCGCTCGGGACCAAGAGACCCAGTACTTC. Protein product: CASSARDQETQYF.

The chain carries TRBV10-3 and TRBJ2-3, with a tentative D call TRBD2 (6 bases). Germline V gene data show CDR1 as ENHRY and CDR2 as SYGVKD. The CDR3 contains 14 residues. V was clipped by 5 bases and J by 2 bases, with 11 bases between them. The CDR3 reads CAISNPSDTDTQYF. DNA for the CDR3: TGTGCCATCAGTAACCCTAGCGACACAGATACGCAGTATTTT.

This chain joins TRBV10-2 and TRBJ2-1, with 11 bases aligning to TRBD2. This CDR3 spans 16 amino acids. From germline, CDR1 is WSHSY and CDR2 SAAADI. V gave up 6 bases and J gave up 4 bases; unmatched junction bases: 8. CDR3 in amino acids: CASRGPGLAEYNEQFF. DNA of the CDR3: TGCGCCAGCAGAGGACCGGGACTAGCGGAATACAATGAGCAGTTCTTC.

This rearrangement joins TRBV30 to TRBJ1-1, with a tentative D call TRBD1 (6 bases). Looked up from germline, CDR1 is GTSNPN and CDR2 is SVGIG (reference sequence). Trimming took 5 bases from V and 1 from J, leaving 11 bases between them. CDR3 length: 13 amino acids. The CDR3: CAWSTQGNTEAFF. The CDR3 DNA sequence: TGTGCCTGGTCCACACAGGGGAACACTGAAGCTTTCTTT.

V usage is TRBV5-1 and J usage is TRBJ1-6; 8 bases agree with TRBD1. The J segment lost 7 bases and the V segment lost 5 bases, leaving 8 bases of the junction unmatched. CDR3 size: 15 residues. Germline-derived CDR1 and CDR2 are SGHRS and YFSETQ. CDR3 loop: CASRSGQGGNSPLHF. The CDR3 DNA reads as TGCGCCAGCAGATCCGGACAGGGAGGGAATTCACCCCTCCACTTT.

The rearrangement joins TRBV4-3 to TRBJ1-2; the D gene is possibly TRBD1 (5 bases). This CDR3 has 15 amino acids. Germline V gene data show CDR1 as LGHNA and CDR2 as YSLEER. The V gene lost 0 bases and the J gene lost 10 bases, with 18 bases spanning the gap. CDR3 in DNA: TGCGCCAGCAGCCAAGAACTCCAGGGAACTATGGACTACACCTTC. It is translated as CASSQELQGTMDYTF.

The J gene is TRBJ2-7, the V gene TRBV7-6, with a tentative D call TRBD1 (6 bases). The CDR3 sequence is 16 residues long. Germline V gene sequence: CDR1 SGHVS, CDR2 FNYEAQ. Between the trimmed V and J ends, which lost 2 bases and 5 bases, there was a span of 19 bases. The CDR3 here is CASSLLPNRQAHEQYV. In DNA, the CDR3 is TGTGCCAGCAGCTTACTCCCCAATAGACAGGCCCACGAGCAGTACGTC.

This chain joins TRBV19 and TRBJ2-1, with 7 bases that match TRBD2. This CDR3 is 11 amino acids long. Per germline, CDR1 LNHDA and CDR2 SQIVND (reference sequence). Trimming at V came to 7 bases and at J to 6 bases, leaving 0 bases not matched to a gene. CDR3 amino acids: CASTSGNEQFF. In DNA form, the CDR3 reads TGTGCCAGTACTAGCGGCAATGAGCAGTTCTTC.

J is TRBJ2-5 and V is TRBV4-3, with D possibly matching TRBD1 (6 bases). CDR1 is LGHNA, CDR2 YSLEER, per germline. The CDR3 is 15 residues long. Trimming stripped 1 base from V and 1 base from J, with 10 bases between. The CDR3 is CASSQVTGGQETQYF. The CDR3 DNA is TGCGCCAGCAGCCAAGTGACAGGAGGCCAAGAGACCCAGTACTTC.

The chain has TRBV2 and TRBJ2-7; maybe TRBD2 (5 bases). The V end lost 6 bases, the J end lost 9 bases, and 15 bases lay between the germline ends. Per the germline V gene, CDR1 is SNHLY and CDR2 is FYNNEI. The CDR3 runs 12 residues. CDR3 sequence (DNA): TGTGCCAGCAGGGCAGAGCCCGCGGGGCAGTACGTC. It is translated as CASRAEPAGQYV.

A single count supports this clone. The gene calls are TRBV28 and TRBJ2-5, with D possibly matching TRBD1 (7 bases). This CDR3 comprises 14 residues. V lost 4 bases and J 4 bases, leaving 13 bases between the germline ends. In germline, CDR1 is MDHEN, CDR2 SYDVKM. Here the CDR3 DNA reads TGTGCCAGCAGTTCGGACAGGACTACAGAGACCCAGTACTTC. The encoded protein is CASSSDRTTETQYF.

V and J are TRBV4-3 and TRBJ2-1; 7 bases map to TRBD2. From germline, CDR1 is LGHNA and CDR2 YSLEER. With 4 bases clipped from V and 5 bases from J, the junction kept 11 bases outside the gene matches. The CDR3 is made up of 16 amino acids. CDR3: CASSPIREEVHNEQFF. The CDR3 DNA sequence: TGCGCCAGCAGCCCCATCCGGGAGGAAGTACACAATGAGCAGTTCTTC.

The chain joins TRBV5-5 to TRBJ2-7, with D maybe TRBD2 (6 bases). Per the germline V gene, CDR1 is SGHKS and CDR2 is YYEKEE (reference sequence). The CDR3 runs to 19 residues. V was cut by 4 bases and J by 3 bases, with 29 bases left in between. CDR3 loop: CASSRLTSGTGGSIYEQYF. The CDR3 nucleotides read TGTGCCAGCAGCCGCCTGACCTCCGGAACAGGAGGGTCGATCTACGAGCAGTACTTC.

This chain uses TRBV5-1 with TRBJ2-7, with D possibly being TRBD1 (6 bases). Trimming took 1 base from V and 5 from J, leaving 13 bases between them. The CDR3 extends over 14 amino acids. Germline values: CDR1 SGHRS, CDR2 YFSETQ. CDR3 bases: TGCGCCAGCAGCTTGCTTGGGGGCAGGGACGAGCAGTACTTC. As protein: CASSLLGGRDEQYF.

Concerning this clone itself: This is likely a read error, given that the CDR3 carries no conserved phenylalanine or tryptophan at its end. The limits of the CDR3 on the DNA are not certain, so only TCRdb's listed CDR3 is given. The rearrangement uses TRBV23-1 and TRBJ2-7; TRBD2 was called by the table and not checked on the DNA. TRBV23-1 is an ORF, with its function uncertain. The length of the CDR3 is 10 amino acids, counting both ends. The CDR3 spells CASSQFVTER.

The chain uses TRBV4-1 and TRBJ1-5; TRBD1 matches 8 bases. The CDR3 runs 16 residues. The germline V gene has CDR1 MGHRA and CDR2 YSYEKL. Trimming cost V 2 bases and J 0 bases; bases outside gene matches: 3. The chain's CDR3 is CASSQSTGASNQPQHF. The DNA of the CDR3 is TGCGCCAGCAGCCAATCGACAGGGGCTAGCAATCAGCCCCAGCATTTT.

The CDR3 nucleotides are TGCGCCAGCAGCTTGTCGGCCGACAGGGATGGCTACACCTTC. Translated: CASSLSADRDGYTF. The V call is TRBV5-1, the J call TRBJ1-2; 7 bases fit TRBD1. Germline-derived CDR1 and CDR2 are SGHRS and YFSETQ. This CDR3 has 14 residues. V dropped 1 base and J dropped 6; count of bases not matched to a gene: 6.

The chain carries TRBV19 and TRBJ1-6, with D perhaps matching TRBD1 (5 bases). This CDR3 is built from 17 residues. V dropped 3 bases and J dropped 10 bases, with 22 bases sitting between them. Germline V gene lookup returns CDR1 LNHDA and CDR2 SQIVND (reference sequence). The CDR3 nucleotides are TGTGCCAGTAGTATTTCGGACACGATGGACCTTCGCTCACCCCTCCACTTT. It codes for CASSISDTMDLRSPLHF.